What follows are 8 T cell receptor beta chains derived from one specimen sequenced in a study of blood T cell repertoires in COVID-19. Sequencing was performed with immunoSEQ multiplex PCR; in TCRdb, only in-frame clones are kept and a portion is missing. The sample lists over 250,000 clones; about 80% were seen once. Sequenced: PBMCs or T cells enriched from blood (not recorded which). These TCRs come from a man aged 25-45 years with acute COVID-19.

This chain links TRBV14 with TRBJ2-1, with TRBD2 matching over 13 bases. CDR1 SGHDN and CDR2 FVKESK come from the germline V gene. Trimming took 6 bases from V and 8 from J; bases not matched to a gene: 7. This CDR3 is 15 amino acids long. The DNA of the CDR3 is TGTGCCAGCAGTCGGACTAGCGGGAGTTGGGATGAGCAGTTCTTC. Its translation is CASSRTSGSWDEQFF.

The chain recombines TRBV6-5 with TRBJ1-2, with D maybe TRBD1 (6 bases). This CDR3 is built from 14 residues. Trimming shortened V by 7 bases and J by 6 bases, and 18 bases separated the two germline ends. Germline values: CDR1 MNHEY, CDR2 SVGAGI. The CDR3 DNA reads TGTGCCAGCAATTGGGGGCCACTAAACAATGGCTACACCTTC. This codes for CASNWGPLNNGYTF.

This sequence joins TRBV5-4 and TRBJ2-1; 11 bases are shared with TRBD2. The V and J ends lost 4 bases and 2 bases, in that order; junction bases with no gene match: 8. Germline-derived CDR1 and CDR2 are SGHNT and YYREEE (reference sequence). This CDR3 has 17 residues. DNA of the CDR3: TGTGCCAGCAGCCCGGTGGGACTAGCGGCTCCCTACAATGAGCAGTTCTTC. Amino acids: CASSPVGLAAPYNEQFF.

This clone was seen once. The chain is built from TRBV28 and TRBJ2-7, with 11 bases lining up with TRBD1. Trimming took 10 bases from V and 6 from J; bases not matched to a gene: 5. Germline loops: CDR1 MDHEN, CDR2 SYDVKM. This CDR3 is built from 12 residues. In DNA form, the CDR3 reads TGTGCCACGGACAGGGGGCTAGGCGAGCAGTACGTC. This sequence encodes CATDRGLGEQYV.

CDR3 in DNA: TGTGCCAGCAGCCCAGGGACAGGATACACTGAAGCTTTCTTT. The encoded protein is CASSPGTGYTEAFF. The V gene is TRBV7-9, the J gene TRBJ1-1; 8 bases agree with TRBD1. The germline gives CDR1 SEHNR, CDR2 FQNEAQ (reference sequence). The CDR3 runs to 14 residues. The J segment lost 3 bases and the V segment lost 5 bases, leaving 5 bases of the junction unmatched.

This clone was seen a handful of times. This rearrangement joins TRBV10-3 to TRBJ2-1, with 10 bases that match TRBD2. This CDR3 is 15 amino acids long. Looked up from germline, CDR1 is ENHRY and CDR2 is SYGVKD. Trimming cost V 5 bases and J 10 bases; bases outside gene matches: 11. CDR3 nucleotides: TGTGCCATCAGTCCAGCGGGAGGGCCTCAGGTGGAGCAGTTCTTC. Translating it yields CAISPAGGPQVEQFF.

This rearrangement joins TRBV7-2 to TRBJ2-1; no reliable D call. The CDR3 loop spans 12 amino acids. V lost 4 bases and J lost 8, with 9 bases in between. CDR1 and CDR2 from the germline V gene are SGHTA and FQGNSA. The CDR3 coding sequence is TGTGCCAGCAGCTATAACGGGTATGAGCAGTTCTTC. This translates into CASSYNGYEQFF.

The chain has TRBV6-5 and TRBJ2-7, with a weak D call TRBD1 (5 bases). The CDR3 has 15 residues. The V gene's germline CDR1 is MNHEY and CDR2 SVGAGI. Trimming pared 5 bases from V and 5 bases from J, leaving 19 bases between. CDR3 bases: TGTGCCAGCAGTCTAGGACAAGGTAGGGCCCACGAGCAGTACGTC. It specifies CASSLGQGRAHEQYV.